The TCR beta chain under discussion was sequenced for a study of T cell responses to AZD1222 COVID-19 vaccine. The CDR3 spans 16 residues. The ends were cut back, 1 base at V and 7 bases at J, with 19 bases in the middle. Germline values: CDR1 LNHNV, CDR2 YYDKDF (reference sequence). Clones were sequenced by immunoSEQ multiplex PCR, and TCRdb holds only the in-frame ones, with some missing. This table holds tens of thousands of clones, roughly nine tenths found once. This material consisted of peripheral blood, taken 28 days after the second AZD1222 dose. The chain carries TRBV15 and TRBJ1-2, with a weak D call TRBD1 (5 bases). The sequence derives from an adult who received the AZD1222 COVID-19 vaccine. The CDR3 DNA reads as TGTGCCACCAGCAGAGGGGACCAGGCCAGGGTAGTTGGCTACACCTTC. The encoded protein is CATSRGDQARVVGYTF.